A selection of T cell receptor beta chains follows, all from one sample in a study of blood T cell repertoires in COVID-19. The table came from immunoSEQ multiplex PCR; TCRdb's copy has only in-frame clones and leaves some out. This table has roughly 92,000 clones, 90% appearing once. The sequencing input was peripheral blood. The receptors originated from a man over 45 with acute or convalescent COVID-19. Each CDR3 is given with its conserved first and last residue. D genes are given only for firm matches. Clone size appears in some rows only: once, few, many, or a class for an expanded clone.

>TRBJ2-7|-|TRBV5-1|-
CASSTGTNPYEQYF
TGCGCCAGCAGCACCGGGACAAATCCCTACGAGCAGTACTTC
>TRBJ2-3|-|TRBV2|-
CASSAQGSDTQYF
TGTGCCAGCAGTGCACAGGGATCAGATACGCAGTATTTT
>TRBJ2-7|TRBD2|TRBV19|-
CASSPRTSGRALTSEQYF
TGTGCCAGTAGCCCTCGGACTAGCGGGAGGGCCCTGACCAGCGAGCAGTACTTC
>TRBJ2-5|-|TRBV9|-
CASGQGEETQYF
TGTGCCAGCGGGCAAGGGGAAGAGACCCAGTACTTC
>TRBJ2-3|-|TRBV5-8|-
CASSLGDRSTDTQYF
TGTGCCAGCAGCTTAGGAGACAGGAGCACAGATACGCAGTATTTT
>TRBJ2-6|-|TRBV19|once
CASSLRGSGANVLTF
TGTGCCAGTAGTCTACGGGGGTCTGGGGCCAACGTCCTGACTTTC
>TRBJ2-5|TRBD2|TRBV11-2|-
CASSLGWAGRGDGTQYF
TGTGCCAGCAGCTTAGGCTGGGCCGGGAGGGGTGACGGGACCCAGTACTTC
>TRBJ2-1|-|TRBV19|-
CASSLNPTNRVEQFF
TGTGCCAGTAGTCTAAATCCCACGAACAGGGTTGAGCAGTTCTTC
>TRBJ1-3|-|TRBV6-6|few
CASSYDFSGNTIYF
TGTGCCAGCAGTTACGACTTCTCTGGAAACACCATATATTTT
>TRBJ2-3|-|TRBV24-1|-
CATSDLGRGNTDTQYF
TGTGCCACCAGTGATTTGGGCAGGGGTAACACAGATACGCAGTATTTT
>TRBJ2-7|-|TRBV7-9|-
CASSRGGEQYF
TGTGCCAGCAGTAGGGGAGGCGAGCAGTACTTC
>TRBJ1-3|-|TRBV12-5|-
CASGLVTGSPGNTIYF
TGTGCTAGTGGTTTGGTCACCGGGAGTCCTGGAAACACCATATATTTT
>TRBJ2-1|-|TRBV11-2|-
CASSLGGGLASYNEQFF
TGTGCCAGCAGCTTAGGAGGTGGGCTAGCATCCTACAATGAGCAGTTCTTC
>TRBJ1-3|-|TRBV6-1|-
CASEDRFGNTIYF
TGTGCCAGTGAAGACAGATTCGGAAACACCATATATTTT
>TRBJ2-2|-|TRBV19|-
CASSIATGELFF
TGTGCCAGTAGTATAGCTACCGGGGAGCTGTTTTTT
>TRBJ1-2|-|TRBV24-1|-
CATSEAGTAGYGYTF
TGTGCCACCAGTGAAGCGGGGACGGCGGGCTATGGCTACACCTTC
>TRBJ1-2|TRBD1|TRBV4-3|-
CASSRTRDSSNYGYTF
TGCGCCAGCAGCCGAACTCGGGACAGTTCTAACTATGGCTACACCTTC
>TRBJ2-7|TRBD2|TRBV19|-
CASSGGLAGGHEQYF
TGTGCCAGTAGTGGGGGACTAGCGGGAGGACACGAGCAGTACTTC
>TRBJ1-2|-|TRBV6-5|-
CASRGPRSGYGYTF
TGTGCCAGCAGGGGCCCACGAAGCGGCTATGGCTACACCTTC
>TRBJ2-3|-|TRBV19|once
CASSIERDKCTDTQYF
TGTGCCAGTAGTATAGAGAGGGACAAATGCACAGATACGCAGTATTTT
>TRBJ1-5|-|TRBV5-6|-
CASSWSPGRPQHF
TGTGCCAGCAGCTGGTCCCCGGGTCGGCCCCAGCATTTT
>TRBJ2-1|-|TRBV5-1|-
CASSLEGGDYNEQFF
TGCGCCAGCAGCTTGGAAGGAGGGGACTACAATGAGCAGTTCTTC
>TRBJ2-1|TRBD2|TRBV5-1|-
CASRKITSGTSYYNEQFF
TGCGCCAGCAGAAAGATCACTAGCGGGACCTCCTACTACAATGAGCAGTTCTTC
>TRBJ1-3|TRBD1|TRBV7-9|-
CASSFGDRKGNTIYF
TGTGCCAGCAGCTTTGGGGACAGGAAAGGAAACACCATATATTTT
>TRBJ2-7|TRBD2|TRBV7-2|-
CASSYRGTSGSYEQYF
TGTGCCAGCAGCTATAGAGGGACTAGCGGGAGCTACGAGCAGTACTTC
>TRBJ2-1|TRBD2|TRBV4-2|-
CASSQVFLAGDNEQFF
TGTGCCAGCAGCCAAGTATTCCTAGCGGGAGACAATGAGCAGTTCTTC
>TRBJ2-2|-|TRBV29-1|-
CSGGHNTGELFF
TGCAGCGGGGGACATAACACCGGGGAGCTGTTTTTT
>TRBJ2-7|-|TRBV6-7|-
CASSYSKTRESDEQYF
TGTGCCAGCAGTTACTCGAAGACTCGGGAGTCGGACGAGCAGTACTTC